The 17 T cell receptor beta chains below were found in one sample sequenced in a study of beta chain features in type 1 diabetes. The isolated RNA, all of it, was reverse transcribed, so expressed TCRB transcripts were what got sequenced. The method was immunoSEQ multiplex PCR; TCRdb's version includes in-frame clones alone and lacks a portion of them. In the table there are 850,000 to 900,000 clones, about a sixth of which are singletons. Input material: naive CD4+ T cells from blood. These receptors all come from a woman between 18 and 30 years old in good health.

This clone turned up a few times. This chain links TRBV19 with TRBJ2-3; 10 bases fit TRBD2. The CDR3 has 13 amino acids. V gave up 10 bases and J gave up 2 bases; unmatched junction bases: 3. CDR1 and CDR2 (germline): LNHDA, SQIVND (reference sequence). CDR3 sequence: CATTSGFTDTQYF. The CDR3 coding sequence is TGTGCCACGACTAGCGGGTTCACAGATACGCAGTATTTT. Combining the CDR3 with reference TRBV19 and TRBJ2-3 gives the whole variable domain DGGITQSPKYLFRKEGQNVTLSCEQNLNHDAMYWYRQDPGQGLRLIYYSQIVNDFQKGDIAEGYSVSREKKESFPLTVTSAQKNPTAFYLCATTSGFTDTQYFGPGTRLTVL.

The chain carries TRBV6-4 and TRBJ2-1, with D perhaps TRBD1 (5 bases). The CDR3 has 14 amino acids. From germline, CDR1 is MRHNA and CDR2 SNTAGT. Trimming took off 0 bases at V and 6 bases at J, with 9 bases between the two ends. This CDR3 reads CASSDSTQGNEQFF. The DNA of the CDR3 is TGTGCCAGCAGTGACTCTACTCAGGGCAATGAGCAGTTCTTC.

V usage is TRBV14 and J usage is TRBJ1-1; D remains unclear. Germline assignment: CDR1 SGHDN and CDR2 FVKESK. There are 13 residues in the CDR3. With 2 bases removed from V and 9 bases from J, the gap between germline ends came to 13 bases. The CDR3 loop is CASSQQDVTKAFF. Written as DNA, the CDR3 is TGTGCCAGCAGCCAACAGGACGTCACCAAAGCTTTCTTT.

V gene TRBV18 combines with J gene TRBJ2-7; 11 bases align to TRBD1. This CDR3 has 15 residues. V shed 3 bases, J shed 7 bases, and the junction held 8 bases outside the gene matches. The germline gives CDR1 KGHSH, CDR2 LQKENI. The CDR3: CASSPSGQGAGEQYF. The CDR3 region has the DNA TGTGCCAGCTCACCTTCCGGACAGGGGGCCGGAGAGCAGTACTTC. The variable domain in full, with the rest retrieved from reference TRBV18 and TRBJ2-7, is NAGVMQNPRHLVRRRGQEARLRCSPMKGHSHVYWYRQLPEEGLKFMVYLQKENIIDESGMPKERFSAEFPKEGPSILRIQQVVRGDSAAYFCASSPSGQGAGEQYFGPGTRLTVT.

This chain uses TRBV15 with TRBJ2-5; D might be TRBD1 (5 bases). Germline CDR1 LNHNV, CDR2 YYDKDF (reference sequence). The CDR3 sequence is 17 residues long. Deletions cut 0 bases from V and 5 bases from J, with 19 bases between. CDR3 loop: CATSRDGASGVEETQYF. The CDR3 DNA follows: TGTGCCACCAGCAGAGATGGGGCTTCGGGCGTTGAGGAGACCCAGTACTTC.

V and J are TRBV7-9 and TRBJ2-7; 7 nucleotides align to TRBD2. Germline V gene lookup returns CDR1 SEHNR and CDR2 FQNEAQ (reference sequence). Germline trimming cut 7 bases from V and 5 bases from J; bases unmatched to any gene: 11. The CDR3 loop spans 14 amino acids. The CDR3 nucleotides read TGTGCCAGCAAGCGGGCGAGCGGGGCAAACGAGCAGTACTTC. Encoded protein: CASKRASGANEQYF.

This clone was detected only a few times. This chain links TRBV5-1 with TRBJ1-1; TRBD1 agrees at 10 bases. The germline CDR1 and CDR2 sequences are SGHRS and YFSETQ. CDR3 length equals 15 residues. The V and J ends lost 4 bases and 2 bases, in that order; junction bases with no gene match: 5. This chain's CDR3 is CASSEVTGGNTEAFF. CDR3 DNA: TGCGCCAGCAGCGAGGTGACAGGGGGCAACACTGAAGCTTTCTTT.

CDR3 amino acids: CASSIALAGGQETQYF. The CDR3 DNA sequence: TGTGCCAGTAGTATAGCCCTAGCGGGAGGACAAGAGACCCAGTACTTC. The chain recombines TRBV19 with TRBJ2-5; 11 nucleotides line up with TRBD2. Germline V gene lookup returns CDR1 LNHDA and CDR2 SQIVND (reference sequence). Trimming took 1 base from V and 2 from J; bases not matched to a gene: 3. CDR3 size: 16 residues. Drawing the rest from reference TRBV19 and TRBJ2-5, the complete variable domain is DGGITQSPKYLFRKEGQNVTLSCEQNLNHDAMYWYRQDPGQGLRLIYYSQIVNDFQKGDIAEGYSVSREKKESFPLTVTSAQKNPTAFYLCASSIALAGGQETQYFGPGTRLLVL.

The V and J genes are TRBV7-3 and TRBJ2-1; 10 bases line up with TRBD1. Trimming removed 1 base from V and 1 base from J; junction bases left unmatched: 7. Germline V gene sequence: CDR1 SGHTA, CDR2 FQGTGA. The CDR3 sequence is 18 residues long. As DNA, the CDR3 is TGTGCCAGCAGCTTAAGCTCCCGGGACAGGGGATCCTACAATGAGCAGTTCTTC. Protein: CASSLSSRDRGSYNEQFF. The complete variable domain, with remaining parts taken from reference TRBV7-3 and TRBJ2-1, reads GAGVSQTPSNKVTEKGKYVELRCDPISGHTALYWYRQSLGQGPEFLIYFQGTGAADDSGLPNDRFFAVRPEGSVSTLKIQRTERGDSAVYLCASSLSSRDRGSYNEQFFGPGTRLTVL.

The rearrangement uses TRBV7-3 and TRBJ2-3; D uncertain. The CDR3 contains 15 residues. V was shortened by 1 base and J by 2 bases, with 10 bases between the two germline ends. Germline V lookup: CDR1 SGHTA, CDR2 FQGTGA. CDR3 sequence: CASSLNPGYTDTQYF. Written as DNA, the CDR3 is TGTGCCAGCAGCTTAAATCCGGGTTACACAGATACGCAGTATTTT.

There are a few counts of this clone. V and J are TRBV5-4 and TRBJ2-5, with a possible D match to TRBD1 (6 bases). Trimming took off 4 bases at V and 0 bases at J, with 19 bases between the two ends. Germline-derived CDR1 and CDR2 are SGHNT and YYREEE (reference sequence). This CDR3 has 17 amino acids. The CDR3 DNA follows: TGTGCCAGCAGCCCGGAAACAACGGGACACTACCAAGAGACCCAGTACTTC. It encodes CASSPETTGHYQETQYF.

This clone was seen only a few times. V gene TRBV4-3 combines with J gene TRBJ2-6; D not certain. The CDR3 loop spans 16 amino acids. Germline CDR1 LGHNA, CDR2 YSLEER. Trimming stripped 1 base from V and 0 bases from J, with 7 bases between. CDR3 sequence: CASSQAPLSGANVLTF. The CDR3 nucleotides are TGCGCCAGCAGCCAAGCCCCCCTCTCTGGGGCCAACGTCCTGACTTTC.

This clone was seen a few times. J is TRBJ2-5 and V is TRBV7-9; tentative D call: TRBD1 (6 bases). The CDR3 extends over 13 amino acids. CDR1 and CDR2 from the germline V gene are SEHNR and FQNEAQ (reference sequence). Trimming cost V 1 base and J 3 bases, with 6 bases left between them. As DNA, the CDR3 is TGTGCCAGCAGCTTAGACAGGGAAGAGACCCAGTACTTC. It is translated as CASSLDREETQYF.

V and J are TRBV27 and TRBJ2-1, with 12 nucleotides matching TRBD2. This CDR3 region has 14 residues. CDR1 is MNHEY and CDR2 is SMNVEV in the germline V gene (reference sequence). The junction had 5 bases not matched to a gene; V was cut back by 5 bases and J by 9 bases. CDR3 amino acids: CASSAASGRAEQFF. In DNA, the CDR3 is TGTGCCAGCAGTGCGGCTAGCGGGAGGGCTGAGCAGTTCTTC.

V gene TRBV10-3 combines with J gene TRBJ1-1; possible D gene TRBD1, 6 bases. Germline loops: CDR1 ENHRY, CDR2 SYGVKD. Between the trimmed V and J ends, which lost 3 bases and 3 bases, there was a span of 11 bases. This CDR3 contains 14 residues. The CDR3 spells CAISEGSGDTEAFF. The CDR3 DNA reads as TGTGCCATCAGTGAAGGTTCAGGGGACACTGAAGCTTTCTTT.

In this sample, this clone turned up a few times. The CDR3 DNA is TGCGCCAGCAAGGTTGGGGTGAACAATGAGCAGTTCTTC. Protein sequence: CASKVGVNNEQFF. V and J are TRBV5-1 and TRBJ2-1; D call uncertain. Germline CDR1 is SGHRS and CDR2 is YFSETQ. This CDR3 contains 13 residues. The ends were cut back, 6 bases at V and 5 bases at J, with 12 bases in the middle.

The V call is TRBV7-9, the J call TRBJ1-1; 8 nucleotides agree with TRBD1. The V gene's germline CDR1 is SEHNR and CDR2 FQNEAQ (reference sequence). The CDR3 spans 16 residues. V trimming: 4 bases; J trimming: 3 bases; junction bases outside the gene matches: 10. CDR3 protein: CASSSLKGTGDTEAFF. As DNA, the CDR3 is TGTGCCAGCAGCTCCCTAAAGGGGACAGGTGACACTGAAGCTTTCTTT. Using reference TRBV7-9 and TRBJ1-1 for the parts outside the CDR3, the full variable domain is DTGVSQNPRHKITKRGQNVTFRCDPISEHNRLYWYRQTLGQGPEFLTYFQNEAQLEKSRLLSDRFSAERPKGSFSTLEIQRTEQGDSAMYLCASSSLKGTGDTEAFFGQGTRLTVV.